Detailed here is one T cell receptor beta chain. Its antigen remains unidentified. Sequenced by immunoSEQ multiplex PCR; TCRdb stores in-frame clones only, minus some. The repertoire holds 85,000 to 100,000 clones, with just under 95% as singletons. These data come from a study of graft-versus-host responses after intestinal transplantation. Whole-study context: Every recipient had anti-thymocyte globulin induction and roughly 3 years of tacrolimus plus steroids.

The germline V gene encodes CDR1 SEHNR and CDR2 FQNEAQ (reference sequence). CDR3 length: 13 residues. The germline V and J ends were trimmed by 5 bases and 8 bases, with 12 bases remaining between them. The sequence came from a human donor who was the organ donor for an intestinal transplant. V gene TRBV7-9 combines with J gene TRBJ1-4, with D possibly being TRBD1 (6 bases). This specimen was unstimulated CD8+ T cells sorted from spleen or lymph node cells, taken before transplant. The CDR3 DNA reads as TGTGCCAGCAGCCCAGGGGTTAGGGAAAAACTGTTTTTT. Its protein product is CASSPGVREKLFF.